Following are 18 T cell receptor beta chains from one sample sequenced in a study of T cells in Graves' hyperthyroidism and ophthalmopathy. Amplified TCR beta CDR3 regions derived from RNA transcripts. Using the HTBI primer set, a first-round RT-PCR was run on the TCR CDR3. TCRdb reanalysed the multiplex PCR reads using MiXCR and keeps one entry per CDR3 protein. The data hold 500,000 to 650,000 distinct CDR3 sequences, with about 14% observed a single time. Material for sequencing was blood. The source of these receptors is a woman aged 45-60 years with Graves' ophthalmopathy.

This clonotype was detected many times. The chain combines TRBV18 with TRBJ2-7, with D possibly TRBD1 on 5 matching bases. Germline CDR1 reads KGHSH; CDR2 reads LQKENI. The CDR3 is 16 residues long. Trimming took off 3 bases at V and 2 bases at J, with 17 bases between the two ends. The CDR3 is CASSPPEGAFTYEQYF. In nucleotides, the CDR3 is TGTGCCAGCTCACCCCCAGAAGGGGCGTTTACCTACGAGCAGTACTTC.

This clonotype has ten or more counts. V and J are TRBV20-1 and TRBJ1-1; TRBD1 is a possible D gene (5 bases). The V gene lost 6 bases and the J gene lost 0 bases, with 11 bases spanning the gap. This CDR3 has 13 residues. Germline loops: CDR1 DFQATT, CDR2 SNEGSKA (reference sequence). CDR3 bases: TGCAGTGCCCTCGGACACTTGAACACTGAAGCTTTCTTT. It encodes CSALGHLNTEAFF.

This clonotype has at least ten counts. CDR3 loop: CASSSRDRGRVSNNSPLHF. CDR3 sequence (DNA): TGTGCCAGCAGTTCCCGGGACAGGGGGCGAGTATCGAATAATTCACCCCTCCACTTT. The genes are TRBV28 and TRBJ1-6; 12 bases map to TRBD1. Germline values: CDR1 MDHEN, CDR2 SYDVKM. The length of the CDR3 is 19 residues. V shed 4 bases and J 5 bases; nucleotides not matched to a gene: 12.

Only a few counts were recorded for this clonotype. It may be a read error: a sequence one base away is much more abundant. This sequence joins TRBV6-1 and TRBJ2-3; 7 bases line up with TRBD1. Germline values: CDR1 MNHNS, CDR2 SASEGT. With 5 bases clipped from V and 3 bases from J, the junction kept 2 bases outside the gene matches. CDR3 length: 13 residues. CDR3 in amino acids: CASSWDRTDTQYF. The CDR3 DNA reads as TGTGCCAGCAGTTGGGACAGAACAGATACGCAGTATTTT.

The table lists this clonotype with a few counts. CDR3 nucleotide sequence: TGTGCCAGCAGTTTTCTAGAATACAATGAGCAGTTCTTC. Residues: CASSFLEYNEQFF. This chain links TRBV12-3 or TRBV12-4 with TRBJ2-1; no definite D call. This CDR3 spans 13 amino acids. V lost 3 bases to trimming and J lost 4 bases, with 7 bases between them.

This clonotype was counted at least ten times. The J gene is TRBJ2-7, the V gene TRBV28; D may be TRBD1 (6 bases). CDR1 MDHEN and CDR2 SYDVKM come from the germline V gene. V was clipped by 5 bases and J by 2 bases, with 7 bases between them. The CDR3 spans 12 residues. The CDR3 sequence is CASSGQTYEQYF. The DNA for the CDR3 is TGTGCCAGCAGTGGACAGACCTACGAGCAGTACTTC.

In its sample, this clonotype was seen a few times. The CDR3 spells CASSVEDRSGGEQFF. For the CDR3, the DNA is TGTGCCAGCAGCGTAGAGGATCGGAGTGGTGGTGAGCAGTTCTTC. The J gene is TRBJ2-1, the V gene TRBV9; D unclear. Germline V gene lookup returns CDR1 SGDLS and CDR2 YYNGEE. Trimming pared 0 bases from V and 9 bases from J, leaving 16 bases between. The CDR3 is 15 residues long.

This clonotype appeared many times. The V and J genes are TRBV12-3 or TRBV12-4 and TRBJ2-3; the match to TRBD2 covers 7 bases. The CDR3 covers 14 residues. V gave up 7 bases and J gave up 4 bases; unmatched junction bases: 8. CDR3 bases: TGTGCCAGCACGACTGGCGGGAGCCCAGATACGCAGTATTTT. This encodes CASTTGGSPDTQYF.

This clonotype was detected many times. J is TRBJ2-1 and V is TRBV20-1; D ambiguous. Trimming left V 3 bases short and J 7 bases short, with 16 bases between. This CDR3 has 14 residues. Germline V gives CDR1 DFQATT, CDR2 SNEGSKA (reference sequence). In DNA, the CDR3 is TGCAGTGCTAGCAGGACGGTTAGGACGAATGAGCAGTTCTTC. This encodes CSASRTVRTNEQFF.

Ten or more counts support this clonotype. The chain carries TRBV7-2 and TRBJ1-2, with D tentatively TRBD1 (5 bases). Germline V gene data show CDR1 as SGHTA and CDR2 as FQGNSA. The V and J ends lost 2 bases and 10 bases respectively, with 17 bases between them. The CDR3 totals 14 residues. CDR3 in DNA: TGTGCCAGCAGCTTACCAGGGTCCTTAAGCGACTACACCTTC. It translates to CASSLPGSLSDYTF.

The table lists this clonotype with many counts. The chain combines TRBV28 with TRBJ1-1; D might be TRBD1 (6 bases). CDR1 is MDHEN and CDR2 is SYDVKM in the germline V gene. V dropped 5 bases and J dropped 2 bases, with 12 bases sitting between them. The CDR3 covers 14 residues. DNA of the CDR3: TGTGCCAGCAGTCCTATACAGGGAAACACTGAAGCTTTCTTT. Protein sequence: CASSPIQGNTEAFF.

As for this clonotype: Compared with germline, one end of the junction differs, possibly owing to a read error. The chain uses TRBV3-1 and TRBJ1-1; tentatively, D is TRBD1 (5 bases). The CDR3 runs to 14 residues. The germline V gene encodes CDR1 LGHDT and CDR2 YNNKEL (reference sequence). The CDR3 loop is CASSLGRRETEASF. The CDR3 DNA sequence: TGCGCCAGCAGCCTGGGGCGACGGGAGACTGAAGCTTCCTTT.

This clonotype was seen many times. The CDR3 coding sequence is TGTGCCAGCACAAACCTAGGACAGAGAGCGAACACTGAAGCTTTCTTT. Protein sequence: CASTNLGQRANTEAFF. The genes are TRBV6-2 or TRBV6-3 and TRBJ1-1, with a tentative D call TRBD1 (6 bases). CDR1 and CDR2 from the germline V gene are MNHEY and SVGEGT. This CDR3 contains 16 residues. Deletions cut 7 bases from V and 1 base from J, with 19 bases between.

This clonotype was recorded many times. V and J are TRBV12-3 or TRBV12-4 and TRBJ1-2; D unresolved. CDR3 length equals 14 residues. Trimming stripped 2 bases from V and 10 bases from J, with 17 bases between. The DNA of the CDR3 is TGTGCCAGCAGTTTACAAACGGGCCCCTCAGACTACACCTTC. This sequence encodes CASSLQTGPSDYTF.

The sample holds many counts of this clonotype. The chain uses TRBV9 and TRBJ1-1; D gene uncertain. This CDR3 is 13 amino acids long. CDR1 is SGDLS, CDR2 YYNGEE, per germline. With 2 bases removed from V and 2 bases from J, the gap between germline ends came to 7 bases. CDR3 in DNA: TGTGCCAGCAGCGTTTACGGAAACACTGAAGCTTTCTTT. Translation: CASSVYGNTEAFF. Variable domain in full (rest from reference TRBV9 and TRBJ1-1): DSGVTQTPKHLITATGQRVTLRCSPRSGDLSVYWYQQSLDQGLQFLIQYYNGEERAKGNILERFSAQQFPDLHSELNLSSLELGDSALYFCASSVYGNTEAFFGQGTRLTVV.

This clonotype has a handful of counts. V usage is TRBV7-9 and J usage is TRBJ1-2; a weak D match, TRBD1 (5 bases). CDR1 is SEHNR and CDR2 is FQNEAQ in the germline V gene (reference sequence). The CDR3 length is 16 residues. V was clipped by 4 bases and J by 0 bases, with 15 bases between them. The CDR3 loop reads CASSSPTGDSNYGYTF. CDR3 DNA sequence: TGTGCCAGCAGCTCCCCAACAGGAGACTCTAACTATGGCTACACCTTC.

This sequence joins TRBV10-2 and TRBJ2-7; D is perhaps TRBD1 (5 bases). The CDR3 has 14 amino acids. Trimming stripped 6 bases from V and 4 bases from J, with 16 bases between. Germline CDR1 reads WSHSY; CDR2 reads SAAADI. CDR3 amino acids: CASRETAHPYEQYF. CDR3 DNA sequence: TGCGCCAGCAGGGAGACAGCGCATCCTTACGAGCAGTACTTC.

This clonotype was detected ten times or more. V is TRBV30 and J is TRBJ1-5; D possibly corresponds to TRBD1 (6 bases). V gave up 2 bases and J gave up 2 bases, with 13 bases separating them. CDR3 length equals 15 residues. Germline V lookup: CDR1 GTSNPN, CDR2 SVGIG (reference sequence). The CDR3 coding sequence is TGTGCCTGGAGTTTCAGGGGCCGAGGCAATCAGCCCCAGCATTTT. Its translation: CAWSFRGRGNQPQHF.